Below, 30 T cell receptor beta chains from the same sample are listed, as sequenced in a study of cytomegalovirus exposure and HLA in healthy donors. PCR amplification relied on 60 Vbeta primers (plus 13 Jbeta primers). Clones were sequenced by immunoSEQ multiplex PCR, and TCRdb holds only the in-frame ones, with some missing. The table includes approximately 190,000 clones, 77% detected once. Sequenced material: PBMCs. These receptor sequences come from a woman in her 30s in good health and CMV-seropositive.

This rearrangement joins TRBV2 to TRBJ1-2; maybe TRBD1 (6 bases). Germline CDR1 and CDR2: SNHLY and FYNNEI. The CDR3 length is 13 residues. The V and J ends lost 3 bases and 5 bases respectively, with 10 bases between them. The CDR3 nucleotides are TGTGCCAGCAGTGAGTACAGGGATTATGGCTACACCTTC. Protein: CASSEYRDYGYTF.

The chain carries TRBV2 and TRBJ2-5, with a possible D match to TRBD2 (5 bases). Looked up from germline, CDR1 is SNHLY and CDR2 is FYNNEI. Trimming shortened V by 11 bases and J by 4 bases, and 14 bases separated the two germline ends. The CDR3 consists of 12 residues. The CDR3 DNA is TGTGCCGATGCCCCGGCGGGAGAGACCCAGTACTTC. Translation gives CADAPAGETQYF.

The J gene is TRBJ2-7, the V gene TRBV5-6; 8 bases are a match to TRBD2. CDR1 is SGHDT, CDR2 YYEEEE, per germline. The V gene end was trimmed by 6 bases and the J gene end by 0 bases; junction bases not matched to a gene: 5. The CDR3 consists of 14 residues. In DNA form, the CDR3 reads TGTGCCAGCACCGTAACTAGCGGCTCCTACGAGCAGTACTTC. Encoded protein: CASTVTSGSYEQYF.

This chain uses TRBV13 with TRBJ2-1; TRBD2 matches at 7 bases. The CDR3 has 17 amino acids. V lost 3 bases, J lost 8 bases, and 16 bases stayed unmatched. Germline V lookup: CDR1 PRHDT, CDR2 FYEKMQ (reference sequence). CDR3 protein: CASSLLGVGREGDEQFF. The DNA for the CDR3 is TGTGCCAGCAGCTTGTTGGGGGTGGGCAGGGAGGGCGATGAGCAGTTCTTC.

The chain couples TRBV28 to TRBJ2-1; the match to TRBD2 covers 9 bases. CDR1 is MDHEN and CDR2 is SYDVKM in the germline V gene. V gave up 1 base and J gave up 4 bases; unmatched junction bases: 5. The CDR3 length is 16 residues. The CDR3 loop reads CASSLYAGGPYNEQFF. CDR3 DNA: TGTGCCAGCAGTTTATACGCGGGAGGGCCGTACAATGAGCAGTTCTTC.

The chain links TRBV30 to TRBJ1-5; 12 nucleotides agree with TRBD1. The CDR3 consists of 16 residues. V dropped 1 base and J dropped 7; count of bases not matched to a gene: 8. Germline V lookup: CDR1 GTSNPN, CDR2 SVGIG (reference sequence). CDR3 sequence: CAWSETGTGGGQPQHF. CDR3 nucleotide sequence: TGTGCCTGGAGTGAAACCGGGACAGGGGGCGGCCAGCCCCAGCATTTT.

The CDR3 loop is CASSGDLASTDTQYF. Here the CDR3 DNA reads TGTGCCAGCAGCGGGGACTTAGCTAGCACAGATACGCAGTATTTT. The chain employs TRBV5-4 and TRBJ2-3, with a tentative D call TRBD2 (6 bases). The CDR3 covers 15 residues. V was pared by 4 bases and J by 0 bases, with 12 bases between. The germline V gene encodes CDR1 SGHNT and CDR2 YYREEE (reference sequence).

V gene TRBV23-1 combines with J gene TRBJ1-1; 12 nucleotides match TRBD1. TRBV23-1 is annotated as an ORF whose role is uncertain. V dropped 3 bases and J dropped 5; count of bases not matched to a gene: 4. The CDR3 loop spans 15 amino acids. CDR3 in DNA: TGCGCCAGCAGTCAGGGACAGGGGGCGCGAACTGAAGCTTTCTTT. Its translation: CASSQGQGARTEAFF.

This CDR3 reads CASSGRGDTQYF. The CDR3 DNA reads TGTGCCAGCAGCGGACGGGGGGATACGCAGTATTTT. This chain uses TRBV7-2 with TRBJ2-3; D may be TRBD2 (6 bases). CDR3 length: 12 residues. Germline V CDR1 and CDR2: SGHTA, FQGNSA. The germline V and J ends were trimmed by 5 bases and 6 bases, with 9 bases remaining between them.

The CDR3 region is CAWRRGGHTGELFF. DNA of the CDR3: TGTGCCTGGAGAAGGGGCGGCCACACCGGGGAGCTGTTTTTT. The J gene is TRBJ2-2, the V gene TRBV30; D is perhaps TRBD1 (5 bases). The germline V and J ends were trimmed by 3 bases and 3 bases, with 11 bases remaining between them. The CDR3 is 14 residues long. In germline, CDR1 is GTSNPN, CDR2 SVGIG (reference sequence).

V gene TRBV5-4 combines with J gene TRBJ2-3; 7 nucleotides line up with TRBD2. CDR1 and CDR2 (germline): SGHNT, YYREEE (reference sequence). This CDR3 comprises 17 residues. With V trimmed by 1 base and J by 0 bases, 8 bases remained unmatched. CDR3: CASSLNLAEPSTDTQYF. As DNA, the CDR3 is TGTGCCAGCAGCTTGAACCTAGCGGAGCCTAGCACAGATACGCAGTATTTT.

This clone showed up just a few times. The CDR3 is CASSIGLAGGRVSYNEQFF. DNA of the CDR3: TGTGCCAGTAGTATAGGACTAGCCGGGGGGCGCGTCTCCTACAATGAGCAGTTCTTC. The gene calls are TRBV19 and TRBJ2-1; D is possibly TRBD2 (7 bases). The V gene's germline CDR1 is LNHDA and CDR2 SQIVND (reference sequence). The ends were cut back, 1 base at V and 0 bases at J, with 19 bases in the middle. This CDR3 is built from 19 residues. Based on the CDR3 plus reference TRBV19 and TRBJ2-1, the full variable domain is DGGITQSPKYLFRKEGQNVTLSCEQNLNHDAMYWYRQDPGQGLRLIYYSQIVNDFQKGDIAEGYSVSREKKESFPLTVTSAQKNPTAFYLCASSIGLAGGRVSYNEQFFGPGTRLTVL.

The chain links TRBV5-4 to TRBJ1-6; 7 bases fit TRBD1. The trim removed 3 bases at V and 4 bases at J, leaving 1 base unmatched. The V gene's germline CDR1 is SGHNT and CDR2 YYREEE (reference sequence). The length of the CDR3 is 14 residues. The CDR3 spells CASSSGQYNSPLHF. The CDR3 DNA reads TGTGCCAGCAGCTCGGGACAGTATAATTCACCCCTCCACTTT.

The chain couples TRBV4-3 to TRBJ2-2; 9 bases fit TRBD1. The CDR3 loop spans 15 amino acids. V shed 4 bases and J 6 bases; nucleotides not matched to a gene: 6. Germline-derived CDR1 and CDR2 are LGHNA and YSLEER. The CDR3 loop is CASSRSQGAAGELFF. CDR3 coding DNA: TGCGCCAGCAGCCGATCACAGGGGGCGGCCGGGGAGCTGTTTTTT.

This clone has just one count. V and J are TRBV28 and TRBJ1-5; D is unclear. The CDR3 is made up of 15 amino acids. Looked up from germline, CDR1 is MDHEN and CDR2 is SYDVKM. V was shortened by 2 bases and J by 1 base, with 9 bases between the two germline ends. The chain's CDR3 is CASSLIQNSNQPQHF. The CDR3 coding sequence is TGTGCCAGCAGTTTAATTCAGAACAGCAATCAGCCCCAGCATTTT.

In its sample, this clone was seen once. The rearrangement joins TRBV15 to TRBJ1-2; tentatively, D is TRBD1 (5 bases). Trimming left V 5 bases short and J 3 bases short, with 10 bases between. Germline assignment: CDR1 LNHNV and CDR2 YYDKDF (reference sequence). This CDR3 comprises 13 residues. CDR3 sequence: CATSGHTYYGYTF. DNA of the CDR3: TGTGCCACCAGCGGACACACCTACTATGGCTACACCTTC.

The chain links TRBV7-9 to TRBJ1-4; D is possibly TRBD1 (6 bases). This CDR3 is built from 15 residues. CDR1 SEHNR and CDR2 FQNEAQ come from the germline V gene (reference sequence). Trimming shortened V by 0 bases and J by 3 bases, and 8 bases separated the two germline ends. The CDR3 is CASSLAQGPNEKLFF. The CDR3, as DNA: TGTGCCAGCAGCTTAGCCCAGGGGCCTAATGAAAAACTGTTTTTT. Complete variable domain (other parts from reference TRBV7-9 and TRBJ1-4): DTGVSQNPRHKITKRGQNVTFRCDPISEHNRLYWYRQTLGQGPEFLTYFQNEAQLEKSRLLSDRFSAERPKGSFSTLEIQRTEQGDSAMYLCASSLAQGPNEKLFFGSGTQLSVL.

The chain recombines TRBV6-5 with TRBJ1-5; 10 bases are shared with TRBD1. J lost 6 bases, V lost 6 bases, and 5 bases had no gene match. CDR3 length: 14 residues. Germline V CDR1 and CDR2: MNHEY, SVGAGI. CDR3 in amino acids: CASRGQGRTQPQHF. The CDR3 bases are TGTGCCAGCAGGGGACAGGGGAGGACTCAGCCCCAGCATTTT.

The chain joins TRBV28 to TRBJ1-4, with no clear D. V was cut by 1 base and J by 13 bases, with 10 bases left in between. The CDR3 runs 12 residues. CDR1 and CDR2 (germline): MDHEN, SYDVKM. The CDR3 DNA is TGTGCCAGCAGTTTATTGCGGGAGACACTGTTTTTT. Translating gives CASSLLRETLFF.

CDR3 DNA sequence: TGTGCCACCAGCAGAGAGGGACAGGGGACTGAAGCTTTCTTT. This codes for CATSREGQGTEAFF. The chain combines TRBV15 with TRBJ1-1, with 10 bases aligning to TRBD1. This CDR3 is built from 14 residues. Germline CDR1 and CDR2: LNHNV and YYDKDF (reference sequence). J gave up 5 bases and V 0 bases, and 0 bases lay outside the gene matches.

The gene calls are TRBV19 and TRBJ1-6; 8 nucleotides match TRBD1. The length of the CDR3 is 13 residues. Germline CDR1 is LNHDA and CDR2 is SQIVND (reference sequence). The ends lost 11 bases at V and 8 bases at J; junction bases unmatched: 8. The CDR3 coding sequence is TGTGCCGCCGGACAGGGCCGGGATTCACCCCTCCACTTT. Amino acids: CAAGQGRDSPLHF. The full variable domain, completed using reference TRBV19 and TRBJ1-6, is DGGITQSPKYLFRKEGQNVTLSCEQNLNHDAMYWYRQDPGQGLRLIYYSQIVNDFQKGDIAEGYSVSREKKESFPLTVTSAQKNPTAFYLCAAGQGRDSPLHFGNGTRLTVT.

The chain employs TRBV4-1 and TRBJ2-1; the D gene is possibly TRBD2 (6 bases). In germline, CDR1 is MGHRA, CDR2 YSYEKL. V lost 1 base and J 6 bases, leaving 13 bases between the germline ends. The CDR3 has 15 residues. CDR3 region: CASSQGGVVGNEQFF. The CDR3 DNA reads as TGCGCCAGCAGCCAAGGGGGGGTGGTTGGCAATGAGCAGTTCTTC.

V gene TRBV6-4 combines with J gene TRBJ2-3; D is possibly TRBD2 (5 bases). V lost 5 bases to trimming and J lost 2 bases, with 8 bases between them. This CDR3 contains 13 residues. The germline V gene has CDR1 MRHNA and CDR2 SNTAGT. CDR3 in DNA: TGTGCCAGCAGTCCGACTAACACAGATACGCAGTATTTT. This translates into CASSPTNTDTQYF.

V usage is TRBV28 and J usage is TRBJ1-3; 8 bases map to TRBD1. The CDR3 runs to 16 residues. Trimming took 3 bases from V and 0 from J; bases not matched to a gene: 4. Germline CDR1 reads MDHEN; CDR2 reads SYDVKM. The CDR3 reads CASSFHRGDSGNTIYF. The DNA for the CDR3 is TGTGCCAGCAGTTTTCACAGGGGGGACTCTGGAAACACCATATATTTT. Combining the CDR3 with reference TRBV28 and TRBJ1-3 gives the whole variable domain DVKVTQSSRYLVKRTGEKVFLECVQDMDHENMFWYRQDPGLGLRLIYFSYDVKMKEKGDIPEGYSVSREKKERFSLILESASTNQTSMYLCASSFHRGDSGNTIYFGEGSWLTVV.

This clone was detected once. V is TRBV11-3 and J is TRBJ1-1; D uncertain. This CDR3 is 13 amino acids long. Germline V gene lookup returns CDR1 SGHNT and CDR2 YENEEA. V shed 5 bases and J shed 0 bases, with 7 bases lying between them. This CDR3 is CASSAQMNTEAFF. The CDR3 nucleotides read TGTGCCAGCAGCGCCCAGATGAACACTGAAGCTTTCTTT.

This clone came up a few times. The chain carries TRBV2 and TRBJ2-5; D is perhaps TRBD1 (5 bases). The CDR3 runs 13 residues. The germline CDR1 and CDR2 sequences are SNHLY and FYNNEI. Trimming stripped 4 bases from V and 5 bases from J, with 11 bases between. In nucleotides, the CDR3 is TGTGCCAGCAGTGCTTTAGGGGCGGAGACCCAGTACTTC. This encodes CASSALGAETQYF.

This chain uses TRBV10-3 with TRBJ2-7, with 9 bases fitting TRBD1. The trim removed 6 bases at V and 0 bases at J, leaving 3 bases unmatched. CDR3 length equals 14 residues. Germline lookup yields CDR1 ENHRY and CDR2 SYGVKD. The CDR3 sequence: CAIRGTGNSYEQYF. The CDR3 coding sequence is TGTGCCATCAGGGGGACAGGGAACTCCTACGAGCAGTACTTC.

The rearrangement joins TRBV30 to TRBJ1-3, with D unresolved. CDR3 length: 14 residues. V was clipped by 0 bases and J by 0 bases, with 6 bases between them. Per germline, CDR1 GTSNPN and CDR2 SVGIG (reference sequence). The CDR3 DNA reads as TGTGCCTGGAGTGTTGAGGGCTCTGGAAACACCATATATTTT. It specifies CAWSVEGSGNTIYF.

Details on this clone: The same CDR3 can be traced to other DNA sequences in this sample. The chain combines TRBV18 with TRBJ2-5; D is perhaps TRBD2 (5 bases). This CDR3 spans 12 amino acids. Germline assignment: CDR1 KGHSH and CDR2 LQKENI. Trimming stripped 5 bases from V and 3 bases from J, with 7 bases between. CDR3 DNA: TGTGCCAGCTCAACCGGGGAAGAGACCCAGTACTTC. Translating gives CASSTGEETQYF.

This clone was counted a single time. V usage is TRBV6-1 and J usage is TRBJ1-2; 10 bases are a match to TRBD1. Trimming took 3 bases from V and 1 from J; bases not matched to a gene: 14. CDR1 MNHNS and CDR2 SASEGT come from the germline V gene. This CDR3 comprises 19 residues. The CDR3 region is CASSERKGQGPSYNYGYTF. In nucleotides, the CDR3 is TGTGCCAGCAGTGAGAGAAAGGGACAGGGGCCCTCTTATAACTATGGCTACACCTTC.